Reported below is one T cell receptor (beta chain). Assay: immunoSEQ multiplex PCR; the TCRdb copy retains only in-frame clones and omits some. The sample has 250,000 to 300,000 clones; 85% to 90% are singletons. Cohort assignment relied on participant-reported clinical history. Either two negative PCRs, clearance, or symptom resolution qualified Cohort 3 donors as recovered. This CDR3 is 15 amino acids long. CDR1 ENHRY and CDR2 SYGVKD come from the germline V gene. J was trimmed by 7 bases and V by 4 bases; bases with no gene match: 9. This sample is drawn from a study of blood T cell repertoires in COVID-19. Study as a whole: The United States, Italy and Spain provided the acute and convalescent COVID-19 samples. The analysed material was cDNA or gDNA that came from T cells, B-cell-depleted T cells, or PBMCs.

The rearrangement uses TRBV10-3 and TRBJ1-5, with 8 bases that match TRBD1. Input material: PBMCs or T cells enriched from blood (not recorded which). The clonotype comes from a man in his late teens or twenties who had recovered from COVID-19. CDR3 residues: CAISGSDRGGQPQHF. DNA for the CDR3: TGTGCCATCAGTGGGTCCGACAGGGGTGGGCAGCCCCAGCATTTT.